This TCR beta chain was recorded in a study of T cell clonotyping in hematopoietic cell transplantation. Only in-frame clones appear in the TCRdb table, and some are missing; sequencing was by immunoSEQ multiplex PCR. The data show approximately 44,000 clones, roughly 92% seen once. The V gene's germline CDR1 is SGHTA and CDR2 FQGNSA. The CDR3 has 14 residues. Trimming took 10 bases from V and 1 from J, leaving 14 bases between them. The chain combines TRBV7-2 with TRBJ2-1; no clear D gene. This TCR derives from a woman between 50 and 59 years old in good health. Some clones in this sample may be carry-over from other donors' samples. Sequenced input: peripheral blood mononuclear cells. CDR3 residues: CATSVGRSYNEQFF. The CDR3 nucleotides read TGTGCCACGTCGGTGGGCCGATCCTACAATGAGCAGTTCTTC. The full variable domain, its missing parts supplied by reference TRBV7-2 and TRBJ2-1, is GAGVSQSPSNKVTEKGKDVELRCDPISGHTALYWYRQSLGQGLEFLIYFQGNSAPDKSGLPSDRFSAERTGGSVSTLTIQRTQQEDSAVYLCATSVGRSYNEQFFGPGTRLTVL.